These T cell receptor beta chains were read from a single sample in a study of blood T cell repertoires in COVID-19. Sequencing used immunoSEQ multiplex PCR; TCRdb keeps in-frame clones, though not all of them. The sample lists roughly 50,000 clones, under 90% occurring once. The sequencing input was peripheral blood. These receptors all come from an elderly woman with acute or convalescent COVID-19. Each CDR3 is given with its conserved first and last residue. The D gene is left open where the match is weak. Not all rows give a size; the values are once, few, many and, for expanded clones, a class.

J gene	clone size	V gene	D gene	CDR3 DNA	CDR3 protein
TRBJ2-7	-	TRBV5-6	TRBD2	TGTGCCAGCAGCGGGGTAGCGGGAGCTGCCTACGAGCAGTACTTC	CASSGVAGAAYEQYF
TRBJ2-3	-	TRBV6-1	-	TGTGCCAGCAGTGAATTCACAGGGACGGGACCCAAAGATACGCAGTATTTT	CASSEFTGTGPKDTQYF
TRBJ1-4	-	TRBV10-3	-	TGTGCCATCTCCCAGGGAGGCAGGGATGAAAAACTGTTTTTT	CAISQGGRDEKLFF
TRBJ1-2	-	TRBV12-3/TRBV12-4	TRBD1	TGTGCCAGCAGAGAACAGGGGTTTGGCTACACCTTC	CASREQGFGYTF
TRBJ1-1	-	TRBV29-1	-	TGCAGCGTTGACGGACAGACAAACACTGAAGCTTTCTTT	CSVDGQTNTEAFF
TRBJ2-7	-	TRBV5-6	TRBD1	TGTGCCAGCAGCGGCCGGGACAGGCCGCTCTTCTACTACGAGCAGTACTTC	CASSGRDRPLFYYEQYF
TRBJ2-2	-	TRBV5-6	-	TGTGCCAGCAGCTTGCTAAGCTCATCCGCCGCCGGGGAGCTGTTTTTT	CASSLLSSSAAGELFF
TRBJ2-7	once	TRBV6-1	TRBD2	TGTGCTACCGGGACTAGCGGGTTGCAGTACTTC	CATGTSGLQYF
TRBJ1-1	-	TRBV2	-	TGTGCCAGCAGTGAAGAGTCACTCAACACTGAAGCTTTCTTT	CASSEESLNTEAFF
TRBJ1-6	-	TRBV19	TRBD1	TGTGCCAGTAGTATAGGGACAGGGGATTCACCCCTCCACTTT	CASSIGTGDSPLHF
TRBJ2-1	-	TRBV30	-	TGTGCCTGGAGTGTACTCGGGGAGCAGTTCTTC	CAWSVLGEQFF
TRBJ2-5	-	TRBV5-1	TRBD1	TGCGCCAGCAGCTTGGCTCAGGGGGCCCAAGAGACCCAGTACTTC	CASSLAQGAQETQYF
TRBJ1-2	-	TRBV5-6	-	TGTGCCAGCAGCTTGGGGACGGGATCATGGACCTTC	CASSLGTGSWTF
TRBJ1-1	-	TRBV12-5	-	TGTGCTAGTAGGGGGAGCTACGCTGAAGCTTTCTTT	CASRGSYAEAFF
TRBJ2-7	-	TRBV7-8	TRBD1	TGTGCCAGCAACCTTGGGGACAGGCCCTCCTACGAGCAGTACTTC	CASNLGDRPSYEQYF
TRBJ2-5	-	TRBV9	TRBD2	TGTGCCAGCAGCGTAGTAGCGGGGGGGCATGAGACCCAGTACTTC	CASSVVAGGHETQYF
TRBJ1-2	-	TRBV3-1/TRBV3-2	TRBD1	TGTGCCAGCAGCCCCGTCGAGACAGGGCTAATCACCTTC	CASSPVETGLITF
TRBJ2-3	few	TRBV19	TRBD2	TGTGCCAGTAGTACACCGGGACTAGCGGGGTGGACAGATACGCAGTATTTT	CASSTPGLAGWTDTQYF
TRBJ1-4	once	TRBV19	TRBD1	TGTGCCAGTAGTATATCCGGGACAGGGGGGCGAGAAAAACTGTTTTTT	CASSISGTGGREKLFF
TRBJ2-5	-	TRBV5-1	TRBD2	TGCGCCAGCAGCCGAAATGGACTAGCGGGACAAGAGACCCAGTACTTC	CASSRNGLAGQETQYF
TRBJ2-7	-	TRBV7-2	-	TGTGCCAGCAGCTTAATGCAGGGGCCCTACGAGCAGTACTTC	CASSLMQGPYEQYF
TRBJ2-4	-	TRBV6-5	-	TGTGCCAGCGGAGACCAGCGCCCAAAAAACATTCAGTACTTC	CASGDQRPKNIQYF
TRBJ2-7	-	TRBV10-3	-	TGTGCCATCGGCCTTAATCGGGGGGCCACCTCCCACGAGCAGTACTTC	CAIGLNRGATSHEQYF
TRBJ1-6	-	TRBV5-4	TRBD1	TGTGCCAGCTCTAGGGACAGGGGGGGCCCCCTCCACTTT	CASSRDRGGPLHF
TRBJ1-2	once	TRBV5-1	-	TGCGCCAGCAGCTTGGGACAGGCCGTCCATGGCTACACCTTC	CASSLGQAVHGYTF
TRBJ1-5	-	TRBV9	-	TGTGCCAGCAGCGAGACAGGTTATAGCAATCAGCCCCAGCATTTT	CASSETGYSNQPQHF
TRBJ1-1	-	TRBV7-9	TRBD1	TGTGCCAGCAGCTATCACCGGGACAGGAACACTGAAGCTTTCTTT	CASSYHRDRNTEAFF
TRBJ2-5	-	TRBV5-1	TRBD2	TGCGCCAGCACAAGCACCCCGGGAGGAGAGACCCAGTACTTC	CASTSTPGGETQYF
TRBJ2-2	-	TRBV5-1	TRBD1	TGCGCCAGCAGCAGCGGACAGGGGGGGACCGGGGAGCTGTTTTTT	CASSSGQGGTGELFF
TRBJ1-2	-	TRBV18	TRBD1	TGTGCCAGCTCACCACAGGGGGCAAGTTTTGGCTACACCTTC	CASSPQGASFGYTF
TRBJ2-7	-	TRBV11-2	TRBD2	TGTGCCAGCAGCTTATCTAGCGGCTCCTACGAGCAGTACTTC	CASSLSSGSYEQYF
TRBJ2-7	-	TRBV6-5	-	TGTGCCAGCAGTCAACAGGTGCTTAGGGGCGAGCAGTACTTC	CASSQQVLRGEQYF
TRBJ1-2	-	TRBV30	-	TGTGCCTGGAACCCTGGGGGGGCAGCTAACTATGGCTACACCTTC	CAWNPGGAANYGYTF
TRBJ2-1	-	TRBV5-1	TRBD2	TGCGCCAGCAGCCCTCTCCCCCCCGGTAGCGGGGGTGGTGAGCAGTTCTTC	CASSPLPPGSGGGEQFF
TRBJ2-7	-	TRBV19	-	TGTGCCACCCAGGGTCCCTATACCTACGAGCAGTACTTC	CATQGPYTYEQYF
TRBJ1-1	-	TRBV5-1	TRBD1	TGCGCCAGCAGCTTTTCGACAGGGAAAGGGACTGAAGCTTTCTTT	CASSFSTGKGTEAFF
TRBJ1-1	once	TRBV12-3/TRBV12-4	-	TGTGCCAGCAGCCCGACGGGGAACACTGAAGCTTTCTTT	CASSPTGNTEAFF
TRBJ1-2	-	TRBV13	-	TGTGCCAGCAGCTTAGGGGGCCCCTCCAACTATGGCTACACCTTC	CASSLGGPSNYGYTF
TRBJ1-2	-	TRBV30	-	TGTGCCTGGAGTGTAGGGGGATCCGGTGACTATGGCTACACCTTC	CAWSVGGSGDYGYTF
TRBJ2-1	-	TRBV6-5	TRBD2	TGTGCCAGCAGCCAGGGACTAACCTACAATGAGCAGTTCTTC	CASSQGLTYNEQFF
TRBJ2-1	-	TRBV5-1	-	TGCGCCAGCAGCTCTAACTCCTACAATGAGCAGTTCTTC	CASSSNSYNEQFF
TRBJ1-6	-	TRBV13	-	TGTGCCAGCAGCTTTCGTGGAGGTTCACCCCTCCACTTT	CASSFRGGSPLHF
TRBJ2-1	once	TRBV12-5	-	TGTGCTAGTGGTTTGGCTGGGGCTATCAATGAGCAGTTCTTC	CASGLAGAINEQFF
TRBJ2-1	-	TRBV7-8	TRBD2	TGTGCCAGCAGCCAGACTAGCGGGGGGGGATCCTACAATGAGCAGTTCTTC	CASSQTSGGGSYNEQFF
TRBJ1-6	-	TRBV6-5	TRBD1	TGTGCCAGCAGTACTCCGGGACAGGGCGGTTCACCCCTCCACTTT	CASSTPGQGGSPLHF
TRBJ2-3	-	TRBV7-9	TRBD2	TGTGCCAGCAGCCAGAGTAGCGGGGGCACAGATACGCAGTATTTT	CASSQSSGGTDTQYF
TRBJ1-5	-	TRBV2	TRBD1	TGTGCCAGCAGTGACCCCGGACAGGGTAGCAATCAGCCCCAGCATTTT	CASSDPGQGSNQPQHF
TRBJ1-2	-	TRBV5-1	TRBD1	TGCGCCAGCAGCTTCGACAGGGCTGGCTACACCTTC	CASSFDRAGYTF
TRBJ2-3	-	TRBV19	TRBD2	TGTGCCAGTAGTATAGGCGCTAGCGGGGGGAGCACAGATACGCAGTATTTT	CASSIGASGGSTDTQYF
TRBJ1-1	-	TRBV5-4	-	TGTGCCAGCAGCCCTGGGACACGGAACACTGAAGCTTTCTTT	CASSPGTRNTEAFF
TRBJ2-1	-	TRBV19	TRBD1	TGTGCCAGTAGTATAAATACAGGGGGCAGAAATGAGCAGTTCTTC	CASSINTGGRNEQFF
TRBJ2-2	once	TRBV10-3	TRBD2	TGTGCCATCAGTATAAGCGGGGTCGACACCGGGGAGCTGTTTTTT	CAISISGVDTGELFF
TRBJ2-5	-	TRBV11-3	-	TGTGCCAGCAGCTTAGATCTCTACCAAGAGACCCAGTACTTC	CASSLDLYQETQYF
TRBJ2-7	-	TRBV7-8	-	TGTGCCAGCAGCTTAGCATGGGGGCCTCTCTTCGAGCAGTACTTC	CASSLAWGPLFEQYF
TRBJ1-2	-	TRBV10-3	TRBD1	TGTGCCATCAAGGACAGGGGCCCCTGGGATGGCTACACCTTC	CAIKDRGPWDGYTF
TRBJ1-1	-	TRBV6-5	-	TGTGCCAGCAAAGACAGTTCTATCAACACTGAAGCTTTCTTT	CASKDSSINTEAFF
TRBJ1-5	-	TRBV19	TRBD1	TGTGCCAGTAGGAAAGGGACAGGGGGTCAGCCCCAGCATTTT	CASRKGTGGQPQHF
TRBJ2-5	few	TRBV4-1	TRBD2	TGCGCCAGCAGCCAACCAGGGTCCCTAGCGGGAGCCCAAGAGACCCAGTACTTC	CASSQPGSLAGAQETQYF
TRBJ2-3	-	TRBV7-2	-	TGTGCCAGCAGCTTAGCGGGCGCAGGGATTAGCACAGATACGCAGTATTTT	CASSLAGAGISTDTQYF
TRBJ1-2	-	TRBV7-3	TRBD1	TGTGCCAGCAGCCTTGGACAGGGCCTCGACTATGGCTACACCTTC	CASSLGQGLDYGYTF